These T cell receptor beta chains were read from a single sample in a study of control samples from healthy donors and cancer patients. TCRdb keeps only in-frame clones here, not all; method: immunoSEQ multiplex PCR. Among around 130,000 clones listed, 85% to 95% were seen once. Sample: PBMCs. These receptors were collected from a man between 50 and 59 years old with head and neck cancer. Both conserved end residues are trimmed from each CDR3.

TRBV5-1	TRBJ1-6	ASSLDIGGRSPLH
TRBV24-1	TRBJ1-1	ATSDFASPAVDTEAF
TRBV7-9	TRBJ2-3	ASSSFRLAGGSTDTQY
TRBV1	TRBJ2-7	TSSQDGRGLYEQY
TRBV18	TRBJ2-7	ASSPGRGYEQY
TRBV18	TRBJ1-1	ASRTQGARTEAF
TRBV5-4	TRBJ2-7	ASSPGWEKVQY
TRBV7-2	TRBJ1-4	ASSLRTGANEKLF
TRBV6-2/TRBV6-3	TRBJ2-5	ASSSRGETQY
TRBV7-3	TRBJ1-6	ASSSDDNSPLH
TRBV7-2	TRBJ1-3	ASSVQGGRGNTIY
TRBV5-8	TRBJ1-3	ASSEEHGHTIY
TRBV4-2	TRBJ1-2	ASSQDITPGEGGYGYT
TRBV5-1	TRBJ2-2	ASSFNTGELF
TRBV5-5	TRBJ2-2	ASSLLAVNTGELF
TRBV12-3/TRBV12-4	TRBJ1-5	ASTDGNQPQH
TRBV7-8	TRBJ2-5	ASSRRLAGAQETQY
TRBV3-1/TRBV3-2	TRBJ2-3	ASSQVFSTDTQY
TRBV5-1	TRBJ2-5	ASSLPPRWTQY
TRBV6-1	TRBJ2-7	ASSDTSGAALSTKYEQY
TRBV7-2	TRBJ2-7	ASSPYVAGGLH
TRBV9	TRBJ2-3	ASSFTSGGTDTQY
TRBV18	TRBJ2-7	ASSSGQGNEQY
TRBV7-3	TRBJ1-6	ASSLDVVSPLH
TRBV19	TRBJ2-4	ASSIGPFTGAKNIQY
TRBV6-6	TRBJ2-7	ASSYGDRSSYEQY
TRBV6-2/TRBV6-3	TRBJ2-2	ASSPSGGHGTGELF
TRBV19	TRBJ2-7	ASSIGRGTEQY
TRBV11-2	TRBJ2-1	ASSTQGSSYNEQF